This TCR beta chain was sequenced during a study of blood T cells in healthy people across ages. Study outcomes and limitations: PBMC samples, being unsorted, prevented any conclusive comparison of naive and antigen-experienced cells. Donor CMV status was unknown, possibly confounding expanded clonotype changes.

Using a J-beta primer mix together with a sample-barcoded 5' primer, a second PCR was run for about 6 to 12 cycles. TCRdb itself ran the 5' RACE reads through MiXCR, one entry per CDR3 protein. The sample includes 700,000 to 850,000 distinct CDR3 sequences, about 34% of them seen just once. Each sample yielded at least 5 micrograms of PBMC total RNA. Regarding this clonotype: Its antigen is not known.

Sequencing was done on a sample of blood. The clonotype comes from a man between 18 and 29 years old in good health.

The CDR3: CASSTRTGTPLHF. DNA of the CDR3: TGTGCCAGCAGTACGAGGACAGGGACACCCCTCCACTTT. This chain connects TRBV12-3 or TRBV12-4 to TRBJ1-6, with TRBD1 identical over 8 bases. V dropped 5 bases and J dropped 11; count of bases not matched to a gene: 5. This CDR3 is 13 amino acids long.